This TCR beta chain came from a study of CD8 T cells in ankylosing spondylitis. General study results and limits: Prior work had noted some motif variants in reactive arthritis blood and synovial fluid. A motif in TCR beta, a set of roughly 8 highly homologous variants, appeared characteristic of ankylosing spondylitis blood. The study looked at matched synovial fluid samples from ankylosing spondylitis patients. Disease-linked clones were reported to be significantly enriched there. As for the disease-linked clones, they showed a CD8+ phenotype and occurred at relatively low frequencies in peripheral blood.

5'-RACE, quantitative and with molecular barcodes, yielded the TCR beta libraries. TCRdb called the 5' RACE reads again in MiXCR, with one record for every CDR3 protein. Here the sample spans about 400,000 distinct CDR3 sequences, around 22% being singletons. This CDR3 is built from 14 residues. The germline V gene encodes CDR1 ENHRY and CDR2 SYGVKD. V lost 7 bases and J lost 3; bases outside the gene matches: 7. In the case of this clonotype: Its target is not known.

This sequence was found in a male donor with ankylosing spondylitis. The chain uses TRBV10-3 and TRBJ1-2; 8 bases fit TRBD1. The source material was blood, either unsorted or a sorted T cell fraction (not recorded which). CDR3 DNA sequence: TGTGCCATCAAGGGGACAGGCGCCTACTATGGCTACACCTTC. The encoded protein is CAIKGTGAYYGYTF.